This T cell receptor (beta chain) originates from a study of Graves' ophthalmopathy and Graves' hyperthyroidism. Broader study findings: As the model predicted ophthalmopathy progression, it achieved a sensitivity of 70.59% and a specificity of roughly 72%.

Amplification targeted the TCR beta CDR3 regions, with RNA transcripts as the source material. RT-PCR was first run with HTBI primers, then multiplex PCR in a second round. TCRdb redid the calling of the multiplex PCR reads with MiXCR, one entry per CDR3 protein. This table holds 350,000 or so distinct CDR3 sequences, about a sixth found once. This clonotype was seen at least ten times. Its antigen is still unknown. The CDR3 loop spans 14 amino acids. The germline gives CDR1 SGHRS, CDR2 YFSETQ. V shed 4 bases and J 1 base; nucleotides not matched to a gene: 3. The receptor was isolated from an adult man with Graves' ophthalmopathy. What was sequenced was peripheral blood. V gene TRBV5-1 combines with J gene TRBJ2-7; 9 bases line up with TRBD1. CDR3 nucleotide sequence: TGCGCCAGCAGCACACAGGGGGCATCCTACGAGCAGTACTTC. Translation: CASSTQGASYEQYF.